The 19 T cell receptor beta chains given below trace back to one sample, sequenced in a study of blood T cell repertoires in COVID-19. TCRdb's copy holds only in-frame clones and misses some; the assay was immunoSEQ multiplex PCR. The sample lists some 450,000 clones; 70% to 90% were seen once. Material for sequencing was peripheral blood. These receptor sequences come from a woman between 45 and 60 years old with COVID-19, enrolled during active disease.

The gene calls are TRBV27 and TRBJ2-5; 8 bases are a match to TRBD1. Germline V CDR1 and CDR2: MNHEY, SMNVEV (reference sequence). J was trimmed by 4 bases and V by 4 bases; bases with no gene match: 11. This CDR3 spans 16 amino acids. CDR3 sequence reads: CASSSTSGGLGETQYF. CDR3 bases: TGTGCCAGCAGTTCTACCTCAGGGGGCCTTGGAGAGACCCAGTACTTC.

V is TRBV9 and J is TRBJ1-3; 8 nucleotides match TRBD1. The germline V gene has CDR1 SGDLS and CDR2 YYNGEE. The length of the CDR3 is 15 residues. V trimming: 4 bases; J trimming: 3 bases; junction bases outside the gene matches: 6. CDR3 DNA: TGTGCCAGCAGCCTATTGGACAGGGTTGGAAACACCATATATTTT. This translates into CASSLLDRVGNTIYF.

The chain has TRBV6-6 and TRBJ1-6; possibly TRBD1 for D (6 bases). Germline V gives CDR1 MNHNY, CDR2 SVGAGI (reference sequence). V was trimmed by 7 bases and J by 3 bases, leaving 10 bases between them. This CDR3 spans 14 amino acids. The CDR3 nucleotides are TGTGCCAGCACGACAGGCCGCTATAATTCACCCCTCCACTTT. It translates to CASTTGRYNSPLHF.

This rearrangement joins TRBV28 to TRBJ1-1; maybe TRBD1 (6 bases). This CDR3 is built from 14 residues. The germline V gene has CDR1 MDHEN and CDR2 SYDVKM. Trimming pared 4 bases from V and 4 bases from J, leaving 13 bases between. The CDR3 DNA follows: TGTGCCAGCAGTTCGTACAGGGTGGGCACTGAAGCTTTCTTT. Translating it yields CASSSYRVGTEAFF.

V usage is TRBV19 and J usage is TRBJ2-7; the match to TRBD1 covers 8 bases. The germline V gene has CDR1 LNHDA and CDR2 SQIVND (reference sequence). The length of the CDR3 is 13 residues. Unmatched junction bases numbered 0, after V lost 3 bases and J lost 2 bases. The CDR3 sequence: CASSMDRAYEQYF. The CDR3 DNA follows: TGTGCCAGTAGTATGGACAGGGCCTACGAGCAGTACTTC. Filled out from reference TRBV19 and TRBJ2-7, the complete variable domain reads DGGITQSPKYLFRKEGQNVTLSCEQNLNHDAMYWYRQDPGQGLRLIYYSQIVNDFQKGDIAEGYSVSREKKESFPLTVTSAQKNPTAFYLCASSMDRAYEQYFGPGTRLTVT.

This clone has only one observation. The CDR3, as DNA: TGTGCCAGCAGCTTAGCGGGCGGGACTAGCTTGGTTGAGCAGTTCTTC. It translates to CASSLAGGTSLVEQFF. V gene TRBV7-2 combines with J gene TRBJ2-1; TRBD2 matches 9 bases. The germline V gene has CDR1 SGHTA and CDR2 FQGNSA. V dropped 0 bases and J dropped 9; count of bases not matched to a gene: 9. The CDR3 spans 16 residues.

The V gene is TRBV2, the J gene TRBJ1-1, with a tentative D call TRBD1 (5 bases). Trimming removed 5 bases from V and 6 bases from J, with 10 bases in between. Germline loops: CDR1 SNHLY, CDR2 FYNNEI. The CDR3 loop spans 12 amino acids. CDR3 nucleotide sequence: TGTGCCAGCAGTTGGACATCGCCTGAAGCTTTCTTT. Translation: CASSWTSPEAFF.

The rearrangement links TRBV7-9 to TRBJ1-2; TRBD1 matches at 11 bases. This CDR3 is 15 amino acids long. V gave up 5 bases and J gave up 2 bases; unmatched junction bases: 4. Germline lookup yields CDR1 SEHNR and CDR2 FQNEAQ (reference sequence). CDR3 loop: CASSEGQGGNYGYTF. The CDR3 region has the DNA TGTGCCAGCAGCGAGGGACAGGGGGGAAACTATGGCTACACCTTC.

This clone occurred once. The chain recombines TRBV7-9 with TRBJ2-7, with D possibly being TRBD1 (5 bases). This CDR3 region has 13 residues. Germline V gene data show CDR1 as SEHNR and CDR2 as FQNEAQ (reference sequence). V shed 4 bases and J shed 3 bases, with 10 bases lying between them. CDR3 in DNA: TGTGCCAGCAGCTCAGGGCAGAACTACGAGCAGTACTTC. The encoded protein is CASSSGQNYEQYF.

The chain employs TRBV5-4 and TRBJ2-3; D is possibly TRBD2 (8 bases). The CDR3 totals 15 residues. Trimming left V 4 bases short and J 5 bases short, with 17 bases between. Germline values: CDR1 SGHNT, CDR2 YYREEE (reference sequence). CDR3 sequence reads: CASSTGGTVRDTQYF. The CDR3 DNA follows: TGTGCCAGCAGCACGGGAGGGACAGTACGAGATACGCAGTATTTT.

The V gene is TRBV27, the J gene TRBJ1-2; no clear D. The CDR3 is 14 amino acids. V dropped 5 bases and J dropped 5 bases, with 15 bases sitting between them. Germline CDR1 MNHEY, CDR2 SMNVEV (reference sequence). The CDR3 loop is CASSTPGRTYGYTF. CDR3 DNA: TGTGCCAGCAGTACCCCCGGGAGAACATATGGCTACACCTTC.

The chain employs TRBV28 and TRBJ2-3, with 15 bases matching TRBD2. The CDR3 consists of 18 residues. The junction had 6 bases not matched to a gene; V was cut back by 5 bases and J by 0 bases. CDR1 is MDHEN and CDR2 is SYDVKM in the germline V gene. CDR3 in DNA: TGTGCCAGCAGTAGGACTAGCGGGGGGGCCAAGAGCACAGATACGCAGTATTTT. It codes for CASSRTSGGAKSTDTQYF.

The V and J genes are TRBV5-1 and TRBJ1-2, with a weak D call TRBD1 (6 bases). From germline, CDR1 is SGHRS and CDR2 YFSETQ. Between the trimmed V and J ends, which lost 5 bases and 0 bases, there was a span of 14 bases. This CDR3 region has 15 residues. CDR3 nucleotide sequence: TGCGCCAGCAGGTCCAGGGGAGAAGCTAACTATGGCTACACCTTC. Its protein product is CASRSRGEANYGYTF.

The chain is built from TRBV12-3 or TRBV12-4 and TRBJ2-3; D is ambiguous. The CDR3 consists of 13 residues. V lost 5 bases and J lost 8, with 14 bases in between. The CDR3 sequence: CASSRNVRGTQYF. CDR3 in DNA: TGTGCCAGCAGTAGGAACGTAAGAGGTACGCAGTATTTT.

The V call is TRBV19, the J call TRBJ1-1; D gene unclear. Trimming removed 5 bases at V and 0 bases at J, with 7 bases between. CDR1 is LNHDA, CDR2 SQIVND, per germline (reference sequence). The CDR3 runs 13 residues. The CDR3: CASSQLLNTEAFF. DNA for the CDR3: TGTGCCAGTAGTCAACTGCTGAACACTGAAGCTTTCTTT.

This clone was counted once. The genes are TRBV20-1 and TRBJ1-5; possibly TRBD1 for D (6 bases). The CDR3 extends over 13 amino acids. Germline V lookup: CDR1 DFQATT, CDR2 SNEGSKA (reference sequence). Trimming pared 3 bases from V and 5 bases from J, leaving 11 bases between. CDR3 sequence (DNA): TGCAGTGCTAGTAGGGGGTACGATCAGCCCCAGCATTTT. It is translated as CSASRGYDQPQHF.

The chain is built from TRBV12-3 or TRBV12-4 and TRBJ1-2; 7 bases are a match to TRBD1. This CDR3 comprises 12 residues. With 6 bases clipped from V and 8 bases from J, the junction kept 6 bases outside the gene matches. As DNA, the CDR3 is TGTGCCAGCAGGAGACAGGGCCGAGGCTACACCTTC. Translated, it gives CASRRQGRGYTF.

The CDR3 loop reads CASSFKAGGFTGELFF. CDR3 in DNA: TGTGCCAGCAGCTTTAAAGCGGGGGGTTTCACCGGGGAGCTGTTTTTT. V and J are TRBV11-2 and TRBJ2-2, with TRBD2 identical over 9 bases. The CDR3 length is 16 residues. Germline CDR1 is SGHAT and CDR2 is FQNNGV. The V segment lost 3 bases and the J segment 4 bases; nucleotides outside the gene matches: 6.

This clone was seen once. The V and J genes are TRBV27 and TRBJ1-2; a possible D gene is TRBD1 (6 bases). The CDR3 length is 12 residues. Per germline, CDR1 MNHEY and CDR2 SMNVEV (reference sequence). V was pared by 11 bases and J by 2 bases, with 12 bases between. The CDR3 sequence is CAARGANYGYTF. CDR3 sequence (DNA): TGTGCCGCCAGGGGTGCAAACTATGGCTACACCTTC.